The rows below give T cell receptor beta chains drawn from one sample of a study of blood T cell repertoires in COVID-19. The method was immunoSEQ multiplex PCR; TCRdb's version includes in-frame clones alone and lacks a portion of them. The sample consists of 100,000 to 150,000 clones, about 91% of them appearing once. The sequenced sample consisted of peripheral blood. The receptors come from a man between 45 and 60 years old with acute or convalescent COVID-19. Each CDR3 is given with its conserved first and last residue. Clone size is not always given. Where it is, it says once, few, many or a class for expanded clones.

CASSLGQGATGELFF	TRBJ2-2	TRBV5-1	NA
CASSPGHWNTEAFF	TRBJ1-1	TRBV6-5	NA
CAWRGGVGSPLHF	TRBJ1-6	TRBV30	NA
CATSDPGVGYTF	TRBJ1-2	TRBV24-1	NA
CASNPSDSSSGANVLTF	TRBJ2-6	TRBV5-8	NA
CASRGQYYEQYF	TRBJ2-7	TRBV6-5	NA
CASSSYTSGFSTDTQYF	TRBJ2-3	TRBV28	NA
CASSFPSGISTDTQYF	TRBJ2-3	TRBV7-9	NA
CASSVTEQSVYGYTF	TRBJ1-2	TRBV5-1	NA
CASSFFSFGTQYF	TRBJ2-3	TRBV12-3/TRBV12-4	NA
CSVSIVGTEAFF	TRBJ1-1	TRBV29-1	few
CASSRYRGGAYEQYF	TRBJ2-7	TRBV5-4	NA
CASSIRAGARHQETQYF	TRBJ2-5	TRBV19	NA
CASSVGDRSYGYTF	TRBJ1-2	TRBV9	once
CASTTGQMNTEAFF	TRBJ1-1	TRBV19	NA
CASSAGQGYGYTF	TRBJ1-2	TRBV7-9	NA
CASSESSGVGTQYF	TRBJ2-3	TRBV10-1	NA
CASSLAGSGRPPYNEQFF	TRBJ2-1	TRBV5-1	NA
CASTPGGWDTEAFF	TRBJ1-1	TRBV6-5	NA
CASSSRGEGRIYEQYF	TRBJ2-7	TRBV9	NA
CASSSGLRSPLHF	TRBJ1-6	TRBV28	NA
CASSFLSGRGTDTQYF	TRBJ2-3	TRBV6-5	NA
CAVQRGRSYNEQFF	TRBJ2-1	TRBV10-3	NA
CASRQITNTEAFF	TRBJ1-1	TRBV5-1	NA
CATSYDSYGYTF	TRBJ1-2	TRBV15	once
CASRTGGIRDTQYF	TRBJ2-3	TRBV6-1	NA
CASSLSGTSAAETQYF	TRBJ2-5	TRBV19	NA
CASSRVRPEDEQFF	TRBJ2-1	TRBV6-5	NA